This entry is about one T cell receptor beta chain. Antigen specificity is unknown. CDR3 length: 14 residues. CDR1 and CDR2 from the germline V gene are MNHEY and SMNVEV (reference sequence). The junction had 5 bases not matched to a gene; V was cut back by 5 bases and J by 4 bases. This specimen belongs to a study of cytomegalovirus exposure and HLA in healthy donors. Study-wide results and limits: Researchers catalogued 160 or so TCR beta chains as cytomegalovirus-associated.

Both 60 Vbeta primers and 13 Jbeta primers went into the PCR. The repertoire was sequenced with immunoSEQ multiplex PCR; TCRdb's copy has only in-frame clones and lacks some. The sample contains approximately 200,000 clones, roughly 81% of which appear only once. The sample consisted of PBMCs. The sequence was obtained from a woman aged 25-40 years in good health and CMV-seropositive. The J gene is TRBJ1-2, the V gene TRBV27, with 9 nucleotides matching TRBD1. The chain's CDR3 is CASSRQGEGYGYTF. CDR3 DNA: TGTGCCAGCAGTAGACAGGGGGAGGGCTATGGCTACACCTTC.